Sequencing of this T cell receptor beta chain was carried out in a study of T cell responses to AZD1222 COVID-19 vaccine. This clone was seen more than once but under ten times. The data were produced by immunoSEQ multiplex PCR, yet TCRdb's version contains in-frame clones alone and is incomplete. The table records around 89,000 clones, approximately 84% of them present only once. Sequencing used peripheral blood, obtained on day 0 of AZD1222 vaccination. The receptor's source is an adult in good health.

This CDR3 reads CASRPGPARTYNEQFF. In DNA, the CDR3 is TGCGCCAGCCGTCCGGGTCCGGCAAGAACCTACAATGAGCAGTTCTTC. The chain links TRBV4-1 to TRBJ2-1, with D uncertain. With 8 bases removed from V and 2 bases from J, the gap between germline ends came to 19 bases. Germline loops: CDR1 MGHRA, CDR2 YSYEKL. The CDR3 loop spans 16 amino acids.